This T cell receptor (beta chain) was obtained from a study of T-cell memory formation after mild COVID-19. Findings of the study overall: Mostly located in CM and EM were contracting CD4+ clones, with contracting CD8+ clones located in EMRA.

With constant-segment primers, 5'RACE yielded cDNA libraries of TCR alpha and TCR beta that carried sample barcodes and UMIs. TCRdb re-called the 5' RACE reads through MiXCR, storing one row per CDR3 protein. This table has some 490,000 distinct CDR3 sequences, 15% to 20% appearing once. About this clonotype: No antigen is known for it.

The length of the CDR3 is 14 residues. V shed 1 base and J shed 3 bases, with 10 bases lying between them. The V gene's germline CDR1 is SGHAT and CDR2 FQNNGV. The receptor's source is an adult woman who had mild COVID-19 (a few samples of this study predate the infection). Cell type and time point are not known. Sequenced input: PBMCs or a T cell subset sorted from them (not recorded which). V usage is TRBV11-2 and J usage is TRBJ2-7; D is unclear. CDR3 protein: CASSLGKFNYEQYF. The CDR3 DNA reads TGTGCCAGCAGCTTAGGGAAGTTCAACTACGAGCAGTACTTC.